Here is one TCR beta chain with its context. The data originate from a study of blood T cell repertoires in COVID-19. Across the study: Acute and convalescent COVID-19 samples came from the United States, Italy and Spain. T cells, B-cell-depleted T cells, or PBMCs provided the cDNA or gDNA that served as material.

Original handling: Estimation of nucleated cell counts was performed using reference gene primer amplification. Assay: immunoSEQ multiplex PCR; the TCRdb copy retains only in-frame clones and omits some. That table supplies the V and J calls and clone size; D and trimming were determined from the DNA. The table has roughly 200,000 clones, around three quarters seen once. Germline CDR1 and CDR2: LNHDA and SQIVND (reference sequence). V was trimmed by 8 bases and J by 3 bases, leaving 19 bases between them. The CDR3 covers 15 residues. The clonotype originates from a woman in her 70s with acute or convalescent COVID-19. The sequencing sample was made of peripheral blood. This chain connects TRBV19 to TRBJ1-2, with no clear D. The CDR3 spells CASSVRARGDYGYTF. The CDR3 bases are TGTGCCAGTTCGGTAAGGGCGCGCGGGGACTATGGCTACACCTTC.